Shown below are 25 T cell receptor beta chains from a single sample sequenced in a study of graft-versus-host responses after intestinal transplantation. For these receptors, no antigen is known. Some clones are missing from TCRdb's copy, which holds only in-frame ones; the method was immunoSEQ multiplex PCR. The sample comprises about 39,000 clones, 93% of which are singletons, and 20% to 25% rests with the top ten. Here the sequenced sample was unstimulated CD8+ T cells sorted from spleen or lymph node cells, taken before transplant. These receptors were taken from a human donor who was the organ donor for an intestinal transplant.

This chain connects TRBV9 to TRBJ2-2; D may be TRBD1 or TRBD2 (5 bases each). CDR1 SGDLS and CDR2 YYNGEE come from the germline V gene. Trimming removed 0 bases from V and 9 bases from J, with 9 bases in between. The CDR3 sequence is 13 residues long. For the CDR3, the DNA is TGTGCCAGCAGCGTAGCTTCGGGGCGGGAGCTGTTTTTT. Translation: CASSVASGRELFF.

V gene TRBV5-8 combines with J gene TRBJ2-1; the D gene is possibly TRBD1 (6 bases). CDR1 and CDR2 (germline): SGHTS, YDEGEE. The V gene lost 0 bases and the J gene lost 4 bases, with 11 bases spanning the gap. The CDR3 contains 15 residues. The CDR3 nucleotides read TGTGCCAGCAGCTTGGCCCCGAGGGGGTACAATGAGCAGTTCTTC. Encoded protein: CASSLAPRGYNEQFF. The entire variable domain, with the rest obtained from reference TRBV5-8 and TRBJ2-1, is as follows: EAGVTQSPTHLIKTRGQQATLRCSPISGHTSVYWYQQALGLGLQFLLWYDEGEERNRGNFPPRFSGRQFPNYSSELNVNALELEDSALYLCASSLAPRGYNEQFFGPGTRLTVL.

The chain couples TRBV9 to TRBJ1-3; no clear D. V lost 1 base and J lost 0, with 5 bases in between. This CDR3 has 14 residues. Germline V lookup: CDR1 SGDLS, CDR2 YYNGEE. The CDR3 protein is CASSVSTSGNTIYF. The CDR3 nucleotides are TGTGCCAGCAGCGTAAGCACCTCTGGAAACACCATATATTTT.

The CDR3, as DNA: TGTGCCAGCAGTCAACTAGCGGGAGACTACGAGCAGTACTTC. Translation gives CASSQLAGDYEQYF. The genes are TRBV28 and TRBJ2-7; TRBD2 agrees at 11 bases. J lost 3 bases, V lost 5 bases, and 3 bases had no gene match. The V gene's germline CDR1 is MDHEN and CDR2 SYDVKM. The CDR3 is made up of 14 amino acids.

The V and J genes are TRBV6-5 and TRBJ2-1; D gene unclear. The CDR3 length is 15 residues. From germline, CDR1 is MNHEY and CDR2 SVGAGI. Trimming stripped 0 bases from V and 6 bases from J, with 12 bases between. CDR3 nucleotide sequence: TGTGCCAGCAGTTACTCGAGAGTGGACGGCAATGAGCAGTTCTTC. Amino acids: CASSYSRVDGNEQFF.

The rearrangement uses TRBV5-5 and TRBJ2-2; TRBD2 agrees at 11 bases. Germline V gives CDR1 SGHKS, CDR2 YYEKEE (reference sequence). V shed 2 bases, J shed 3 bases, and the junction held 3 bases outside the gene matches. This CDR3 spans 16 amino acids. This chain's CDR3 is CASSLTSGRYTGELFF. For the CDR3, the DNA is TGTGCCAGCAGCTTAACTAGCGGGAGATACACCGGGGAGCTGTTTTTT.

V and J are TRBV4-1 and TRBJ2-7; tentatively, D is TRBD2 (5 bases). The V and J ends lost 1 base and 0 bases respectively, with 16 bases between them. This CDR3 is 17 amino acids long. Per the germline V gene, CDR1 is MGHRA and CDR2 is YSYEKL. Written as DNA, the CDR3 is TGCGCCAGCAGCCAAGTGTTAGTTGGACTCATCTCCTACGAGCAGTACTTC. Its translation is CASSQVLVGLISYEQYF.

This clone was counted only a few times. The J gene is TRBJ2-5, the V gene TRBV27, with D possibly being TRBD1 (6 bases). This CDR3 spans 14 amino acids. Germline V CDR1 and CDR2: MNHEY, SMNVEV (reference sequence). V was clipped by 3 bases and J by 5 bases, with 13 bases between them. Here the CDR3 reads CASSFNQGWETQYF. In DNA form, the CDR3 reads TGTGCCAGCAGTTTTAATCAGGGGTGGGAGACCCAGTACTTC.

This clone was counted a single time. The chain joins TRBV25-1 to TRBJ1-2; maybe TRBD1 (5 bases). The CDR3 covers 16 residues. Germline V gives CDR1 MGHDK, CDR2 SYGVNS. Trimming took off 4 bases at V and 8 bases at J, with 23 bases between the two ends. CDR3 loop: CASSGILGTAAWGYTF. In nucleotides, the CDR3 is TGTGCCAGCAGTGGAATCCTCGGGACCGCGGCTTGGGGCTACACCTTC.

This sequence joins TRBV28 and TRBJ2-1, with a weak D call TRBD1 (5 bases). This CDR3 comprises 15 residues. With 2 bases removed from V and 3 bases from J, the gap between germline ends came to 11 bases. The germline V gene has CDR1 MDHEN and CDR2 SYDVKM. CDR3 region: CASSLGASDYNEQFF. CDR3 DNA: TGTGCCAGCAGTTTAGGGGCGAGTGACTACAATGAGCAGTTCTTC. The entire variable domain, with the rest obtained from reference TRBV28 and TRBJ2-1, is as follows: DVKVTQSSRYLVKRTGEKVFLECVQDMDHENMFWYRQDPGLGLRLIYFSYDVKMKEKGDIPEGYSVSREKKERFSLILESASTNQTSMYLCASSLGASDYNEQFFGPGTRLTVL.

The CDR3 is CASSLLLSTDTQYF. The DNA for the CDR3 is TGTGCCAGCAGTTTATTACTGAGCACAGATACGCAGTATTTT. The chain carries TRBV27 and TRBJ2-3, with D hard to call. Trimming stripped 1 base from V and 0 bases from J, with 5 bases between. Germline CDR1 and CDR2: MNHEY and SMNVEV (reference sequence). The CDR3 has 14 residues.

This rearrangement joins TRBV6-5 to TRBJ2-5; D is perhaps TRBD1 or TRBD2 (5 bases each). Per the germline V gene, CDR1 is MNHEY and CDR2 is SVGAGI. Trimming removed 3 bases at V and 4 bases at J, with 15 bases between. This CDR3 has 15 residues. Written as DNA, the CDR3 is TGTGCCAGCAGTTATACCGGGGCCTGGGGAGAGACCCAGTACTTC. Residues: CASSYTGAWGETQYF.

For the CDR3, the DNA is TGTGCCAGCAGCCCGACTAGCGGGTCGAGAATTCGCTACGAGCAGTACTTC. It encodes CASSPTSGSRIRYEQYF. The chain recombines TRBV27 with TRBJ2-7, with 10 bases lining up with TRBD2. The CDR3 sequence is 17 residues long. V shed 6 bases and J 3 bases; nucleotides not matched to a gene: 14. Germline loops: CDR1 MNHEY, CDR2 SMNVEV (reference sequence).

The chain carries TRBV6-6 and TRBJ2-7, with D unclear. V was trimmed by 5 bases and J by 5 bases, leaving 7 bases between them. Looked up from germline, CDR1 is MNHNY and CDR2 is SVGAGI (reference sequence). The CDR3 is 11 amino acids. CDR3 residues: CASSEVDEQYF. The CDR3 nucleotides read TGTGCCAGCAGTGAGGTGGACGAGCAGTACTTC.

The chain joins TRBV27 to TRBJ2-7; no definite D call. V shed 2 bases and J shed 4 bases, with 15 bases lying between them. The CDR3 has 15 residues. In germline, CDR1 is MNHEY, CDR2 SMNVEV (reference sequence). The DNA for the CDR3 is TGTGCCAGCAGTTTAGCAGGTGCAACTCAATACGAGCAGTACTTC. It codes for CASSLAGATQYEQYF.

The V gene is TRBV9, the J gene TRBJ1-1; TRBD1 aligns across 8 bases. V was pared by 0 bases and J by 4 bases, with 8 bases of the junction left unmatched. Germline lookup yields CDR1 SGDLS and CDR2 YYNGEE. CDR3 length: 16 residues. CDR3 amino acids: CASSVEPAQGGTEAFF. CDR3 bases: TGTGCCAGCAGCGTAGAGCCAGCACAGGGGGGCACTGAAGCTTTCTTT.

This clone was observed once. This chain links TRBV19 with TRBJ2-7, with TRBD2 identical over 9 bases. V shed 0 bases, J shed 2 bases, and the junction held 14 bases outside the gene matches. The CDR3 totals 19 residues. Germline V gene sequence: CDR1 LNHDA, CDR2 SQIVND (reference sequence). CDR3 bases: TGTGCCAGTAGTATAGACCCCCCTGGGATAGCGGGAGTCCCCTACGAGCAGTACTTC. Translating it yields CASSIDPPGIAGVPYEQYF. Variable domain in full (rest from reference TRBV19 and TRBJ2-7): DGGITQSPKYLFRKEGQNVTLSCEQNLNHDAMYWYRQDPGQGLRLIYYSQIVNDFQKGDIAEGYSVSREKKESFPLTVTSAQKNPTAFYLCASSIDPPGIAGVPYEQYFGPGTRLTVT.

V and J are TRBV2 and TRBJ2-7, with 8 bases that match TRBD1. The J segment lost 4 bases and the V segment lost 8 bases, leaving 4 bases of the junction unmatched. The germline V gene encodes CDR1 SNHLY and CDR2 FYNNEI. The CDR3 is made up of 12 amino acids. In DNA, the CDR3 is TGTGCCAGCCTCGACAGGGGATACGAGCAGTACTTC. Protein product: CASLDRGYEQYF.

The V and J genes are TRBV4-2 and TRBJ2-5, with TRBD2 as a possible D gene (6 bases). The ends were cut back, 1 base at V and 5 bases at J, with 17 bases in the middle. This CDR3 has 16 amino acids. In germline, CDR1 is LGHNA, CDR2 YNFKEQ. In nucleotides, the CDR3 is TGTGCCAGCAGCCAAGGAGGAGGGCGGAAGGGGGAGACCCAGTACTTC. Its protein is CASSQGGGRKGETQYF.

V and J are TRBV21-1 and TRBJ1-2. TRBV21-1 is designated a pseudogene. This CDR3 has 15 amino acids. The CDR3 spells CASSKGKAAPYGYTF. CDR3 bases: TGTGCCAGCAGCAAAGGGAAGGCGGCTCCTTATGGCTACACCTTC.

This chain joins TRBV14 and TRBJ1-5, with no clear D. Germline loops: CDR1 SGHDN, CDR2 FVKESK. V shed 1 base and J shed 5 bases, with 6 bases lying between them. The length of the CDR3 is 13 residues. In DNA, the CDR3 is TGTGCCAGCAGCCAAGCCTTAGATCAGCCCCAGCATTTT. It specifies CASSQALDQPQHF.

This sequence joins TRBV7-6 and TRBJ2-1; D is ambiguous. Germline CDR1 reads SGHVS; CDR2 reads FNYEAQ. Deletions cut 5 bases from V and 9 bases from J, with 11 bases between. This CDR3 comprises 12 residues. CDR3 region: CASSDRTGEQFF. CDR3 bases: TGTGCCAGCAGCGATCGGACCGGTGAGCAGTTCTTC.

This chain joins TRBV7-9 and TRBJ1-5; no clear D gene. Trimming shortened V by 2 bases and J by 3 bases, and 2 bases separated the two germline ends. The CDR3 runs 12 residues. CDR1 and CDR2 (germline): SEHNR, FQNEAQ (reference sequence). The CDR3 sequence is CASSLLNQPQHF. The CDR3 DNA reads TGTGCCAGCAGCTTACTCAATCAGCCCCAGCATTTT.

The genes are TRBV11-1 and TRBJ2-5; the D call may be TRBD1 or TRBD2 (6 bases each). Trimming shortened V by 2 bases and J by 2 bases, and 12 bases separated the two germline ends. The CDR3 extends over 15 amino acids. Germline V lookup: CDR1 SGHAT, CDR2 FQDESV (reference sequence). This CDR3 reads CASSLSPGAQETQYF. CDR3 DNA sequence: TGTGCCAGCAGCTTATCCCCGGGGGCACAAGAGACCCAGTACTTC.

The rearrangement uses TRBV9 and TRBJ2-1; 7 bases are shared with TRBD2. Unmatched junction bases numbered 7, after V lost 3 bases and J lost 7 bases. The CDR3 loop spans 14 amino acids. Per germline, CDR1 SGDLS and CDR2 YYNGEE. The CDR3: CASSGASGGNEQFF. The CDR3 DNA follows: TGTGCCAGCAGCGGGGCTAGCGGAGGGAATGAGCAGTTCTTC.